This is a list of T cell receptor beta chains from one sample in a study of blood T cells in healthy people across ages. TCRdb itself ran the 5' RACE reads through MiXCR, one entry per CDR3 protein. The sample lists about a million distinct CDR3 sequences, just over 50% occurring once. Sequenced: blood. All receptors come from a woman in her sixties in good health. Both conserved end residues are part of each CDR3. Fields, in order: J gene, clone size, D gene, V gene, CDR3 protein, CDR3 DNA. The D gene is left open where the match is weak. Expanded clones are given a class, and other clones once, few, many or no size at all.

j_gene: TRBJ2-7
abundance: few
d_gene: TRBD2
v_gene: TRBV18
CDR3aa: CASSPEGGNEQYF
CDR3nt: TGTGCCAGCTCACCAGAGGGAGGGAACGAGCAGTACTTC

j_gene: TRBJ2-7
abundance: few
d_gene: TRBD1
v_gene: TRBV4-2
CDR3aa: CASSQVGQANSYEQYF
CDR3nt: TGTGCCAGCAGCCAAGTCGGACAGGCAAACTCCTACGAGCAGTACTTC

j_gene: TRBJ2-4
abundance: -
d_gene: -
v_gene: TRBV6-1
CDR3aa: CASTRESHAQYF
CDR3nt: TGTGCCAGCACTCGGGAGTCCCACGCCCAGTACTTC

j_gene: TRBJ2-1
abundance: -
d_gene: TRBD2
v_gene: TRBV13
CDR3aa: CASSLFGTSGRLGEQFF
CDR3nt: TGTGCCAGCAGCTTATTCGGGACTAGCGGGAGATTAGGGGAGCAGTTCTTC

j_gene: TRBJ2-1
abundance: -
d_gene: -
v_gene: TRBV20-1
CDR3aa: CSARVAGSNNEQFF
CDR3nt: TGCAGTGCTAGAGTCGCGGGATCCAACAATGAGCAGTTCTTC

j_gene: TRBJ1-2
abundance: -
d_gene: -
v_gene: TRBV5-6
CDR3aa: CASSFESSWRFYGYTF
CDR3nt: TGTGCCAGCAGCTTTGAGAGTAGTTGGAGATTTTATGGCTACACCTTC

j_gene: TRBJ2-7
abundance: -
d_gene: -
v_gene: TRBV9
CDR3aa: CASSSGLGSTYEQYF
CDR3nt: TGTGCCAGCAGCTCCGGACTGGGAAGTACCTACGAGCAGTACTTC

j_gene: TRBJ2-5
abundance: few
d_gene: -
v_gene: TRBV4-1
CDR3aa: CASSLRPGGETQYF
CDR3nt: TGCGCCAGCAGCCTAAGGCCTGGAGGAGAGACCCAGTACTTC

j_gene: TRBJ1-1
abundance: -
d_gene: TRBD1
v_gene: TRBV3-1
CDR3aa: CASSHTGDWAEAFF
CDR3nt: TGTGCCAGCAGCCACACAGGGGATTGGGCTGAAGCTTTCTTT

j_gene: TRBJ2-5
abundance: -
d_gene: -
v_gene: TRBV28
CDR3aa: CASTGGQSELETQYF
CDR3nt: TGTGCCAGCACCGGGGGACAGTCTGAATTAGAGACCCAGTACTTC

j_gene: TRBJ2-3
abundance: -
d_gene: TRBD2
v_gene: TRBV7-9
CDR3aa: CASSPGGITDTQYF
CDR3nt: TGTGCCAGCAGCCCGGGGGGAATAACAGATACGCAGTATTTT

j_gene: TRBJ2-5
abundance: few
d_gene: -
v_gene: TRBV13
CDR3aa: CASSVQGTLGTQYF
CDR3nt: TGTGCCAGCAGCGTACAAGGGACCCTCGGGACCCAGTACTTC

j_gene: TRBJ1-4
abundance: -
d_gene: -
v_gene: TRBV10-3
CDR3aa: CAISEGQLNEKLFF
CDR3nt: TGTGCCATCAGTGAGGGGCAGCTGAATGAAAAACTGTTTTTT

j_gene: TRBJ2-7
abundance: -
d_gene: TRBD1
v_gene: TRBV14
CDR3aa: CASSNLGTGVPYEQYF
CDR3nt: TGTGCCAGCAGCAACCTTGGGACAGGGGTCCCCTACGAGCAGTACTTC

j_gene: TRBJ2-3
abundance: -
d_gene: -
v_gene: TRBV5-6
CDR3aa: CASSRDLGKPDTQYF
CDR3nt: TGTGCCAGCAGCCGTGACCTAGGGAAGCCAGATACGCAGTATTTT

j_gene: TRBJ2-7
abundance: -
d_gene: TRBD1
v_gene: TRBV12-3/TRBV12-4
CDR3aa: CASSRGTGEVYEQYF
CDR3nt: TGTGCCAGCAGTAGAGGGACAGGGGAAGTCTACGAGCAGTACTTC

j_gene: TRBJ1-2
abundance: -
d_gene: -
v_gene: TRBV7-9
CDR3aa: CASSLDTYNYGYTF
CDR3nt: TGTGCCAGCAGCTTAGACACCTATAACTATGGCTACACCTTC

j_gene: TRBJ1-1
abundance: once
d_gene: -
v_gene: TRBV6-5
CDR3aa: CASRTGAGPPEAFF
CDR3nt: TGTGCCAGCAGGACCGGGGCCGGCCCCCCTGAAGCTTTCTTT

j_gene: TRBJ2-7
abundance: -
d_gene: TRBD2
v_gene: TRBV7-2
CDR3aa: CASSPRLAGGNNEQYF
CDR3nt: TGTGCCAGCAGCCCCCGACTAGCGGGAGGGAACAACGAGCAGTACTTC

j_gene: TRBJ2-7
abundance: few
d_gene: -
v_gene: TRBV25-1
CDR3aa: CASSEFTGYEQYF
CDR3nt: TGTGCCAGCAGTGAATTCACAGGCTACGAGCAGTACTTC

j_gene: TRBJ2-7
abundance: -
d_gene: TRBD1
v_gene: TRBV7-2
CDR3aa: CASSFGTDTYGQYF
CDR3nt: TGTGCCAGCAGCTTCGGGACAGACACCTACGGGCAGTACTTC

j_gene: TRBJ2-7
abundance: -
d_gene: TRBD1
v_gene: TRBV6-2/TRBV6-3
CDR3aa: CASSYQGADAYEQYF
CDR3nt: TGTGCCAGCAGTTACCAGGGGGCCGACGCCTACGAGCAGTACTTC

j_gene: TRBJ1-6
abundance: -
d_gene: TRBD1
v_gene: TRBV27
CDR3aa: CASNGQGKSPLHF
CDR3nt: TGTGCCAGCAATGGACAGGGCAAGTCACCCCTCCACTTT

j_gene: TRBJ2-7
abundance: -
d_gene: -
v_gene: TRBV11-3
CDR3aa: CASSLDSGPSYEQYF
CDR3nt: TGTGCCAGCAGCTTAGATTCCGGCCCATCCTACGAGCAGTACTTC

j_gene: TRBJ1-3
abundance: -
d_gene: -
v_gene: TRBV25-1
CDR3aa: CASSVPGSGNTIYF
CDR3nt: TGTGCCAGCAGTGTTCCGGGTTCTGGAAACACCATATATTTT

j_gene: TRBJ2-7
abundance: -
d_gene: -
v_gene: TRBV20-1
CDR3aa: CSAHSSSYEQYF
CDR3nt: TGCAGTGCTCACAGCTCCTCCTACGAGCAGTACTTC

j_gene: TRBJ2-7
abundance: -
d_gene: -
v_gene: TRBV5-1
CDR3aa: CASSPSSRYEQYF
CDR3nt: TGCGCCAGCAGCCCGAGTTCACGGTACGAGCAGTACTTC

j_gene: TRBJ2-4
abundance: -
d_gene: -
v_gene: TRBV29-1
CDR3aa: CSAASDQDIQYF
CDR3nt: TGCAGTGCGGCCAGCGACCAAGACATTCAGTACTTC

j_gene: TRBJ2-1
abundance: -
d_gene: -
v_gene: TRBV28
CDR3aa: CASSYLVDNEQFF
CDR3nt: TGTGCCAGCAGTTACCTCGTTGACAATGAGCAGTTCTTC

j_gene: TRBJ1-4
abundance: -
d_gene: -
v_gene: TRBV7-8
CDR3aa: CASSPTRLSEKLFF
CDR3nt: TGTGCCAGCAGCCCCACCCGGTTATCCGAAAAACTGTTTTTT

j_gene: TRBJ1-2
abundance: -
d_gene: -
v_gene: TRBV14
CDR3aa: CASSADRRSYGYTF
CDR3nt: TGTGCCAGCAGCGCTGACAGGAGATCCTATGGCTACACCTTC

j_gene: TRBJ2-5
abundance: -
d_gene: -
v_gene: TRBV19
CDR3aa: CASTTGAQETQYF
CDR3nt: TGTGCCAGTACTACGGGAGCCCAAGAGACCCAGTACTTC

j_gene: TRBJ2-7
abundance: -
d_gene: -
v_gene: TRBV7-7
CDR3aa: CASSLTRAGEQYF
CDR3nt: TGTGCCAGCAGCCTGACTAGGGCGGGGGAGCAGTACTTC

j_gene: TRBJ2-5
abundance: -
d_gene: TRBD2
v_gene: TRBV9
CDR3aa: CASSVGGLAIETQYF
CDR3nt: TGTGCCAGCAGCGTAGGCGGACTAGCAATAGAGACCCAGTACTTC

j_gene: TRBJ2-4
abundance: few
d_gene: -
v_gene: TRBV4-1
CDR3aa: CASSQGLQGLGKNIQYF
CDR3nt: TGCGCCAGCAGCCAAGGTCTACAGGGATTGGGCAAAAACATTCAGTACTTC

j_gene: TRBJ2-1
abundance: few
d_gene: -
v_gene: TRBV4-3
CDR3aa: CASSQHPTRQPTDEQFF
CDR3nt: TGCGCCAGCAGCCAACACCCCACCAGACAGCCCACGGATGAGCAGTTCTTC

j_gene: TRBJ2-3
abundance: -
d_gene: -
v_gene: TRBV6-1
CDR3aa: CASSEIPGGLRDTQYF
CDR3nt: TGTGCCAGCAGTGAGATCCCCGGGGGGCTAAGAGATACGCAGTATTTT

j_gene: TRBJ2-3
abundance: few
d_gene: -
v_gene: TRBV20-1
CDR3aa: CSAQHSDTQYF
CDR3nt: TGCAGTGCCCAGCATTCAGATACGCAGTATTTT

j_gene: TRBJ2-6
abundance: -
d_gene: -
v_gene: TRBV5-5
CDR3aa: CASSSYSGANVLTF
CDR3nt: TGTGCCAGCAGCAGTTACTCTGGGGCCAACGTCCTGACTTTC

j_gene: TRBJ2-7
abundance: -
d_gene: TRBD2
v_gene: TRBV5-1
CDR3aa: CASSLGGTRRIEQYF
CDR3nt: TGCGCCAGCAGCTTGGGAGGGACTAGGAGGATCGAGCAGTACTTC

j_gene: TRBJ2-1
abundance: -
d_gene: TRBD2
v_gene: TRBV7-9
CDR3aa: CASSLPGGPQNNEQFF
CDR3nt: TGTGCCAGCAGCTTACCGGGAGGGCCCCAAAACAATGAGCAGTTCTTC

j_gene: TRBJ2-7
abundance: -
d_gene: TRBD1
v_gene: TRBV12-3/TRBV12-4
CDR3aa: CASRDPGQGSYEQYF
CDR3nt: TGTGCCAGCAGGGATCCGGGACAGGGGTCCTACGAGCAGTACTTC

j_gene: TRBJ2-1
abundance: -
d_gene: TRBD2
v_gene: TRBV4-1
CDR3aa: CASSQDPFRTSSYNEQFF
CDR3nt: TGCGCCAGCAGCCAAGATCCCTTCCGGACTAGCTCCTACAATGAGCAGTTCTTC

j_gene: TRBJ1-5
abundance: -
d_gene: TRBD1
v_gene: TRBV20-1
CDR3aa: CSAAPGQGFDQPQHF
CDR3nt: TGCAGTGCTGCCCCGGGACAGGGATTCGATCAGCCCCAGCATTTT

j_gene: TRBJ2-7
abundance: few
d_gene: TRBD2
v_gene: TRBV28
CDR3aa: CASSFPLAGGPSTSYEQYF
CDR3nt: TGTGCCAGCAGTTTTCCCCTAGCGGGAGGCCCATCGACCTCCTACGAGCAGTACTTC

j_gene: TRBJ2-5
abundance: -
d_gene: TRBD1
v_gene: TRBV4-1
CDR3aa: CASSHGDRAFQETQYF
CDR3nt: TGCGCCAGCAGCCATGGTGACAGGGCCTTCCAAGAGACCCAGTACTTC

j_gene: TRBJ2-7
abundance: -
d_gene: TRBD2
v_gene: TRBV25-1
CDR3aa: CASSRSGRVSYEQYF
CDR3nt: TGTGCCAGCAGTAGAAGCGGGAGGGTGTCCTACGAGCAGTACTTC

j_gene: TRBJ2-2
abundance: few
d_gene: TRBD2
v_gene: TRBV20-1
CDR3aa: CSARLGASGSYGELFF
CDR3nt: TGCAGTGCTAGACTTGGCGCTAGCGGGAGTTATGGGGAGCTGTTTTTT

j_gene: TRBJ2-7
abundance: many
d_gene: -
v_gene: TRBV3-1
CDR3aa: CASSRGYEQYF
CDR3nt: TGTGCCAGCAGCAGGGGCTACGAGCAGTACTTC

j_gene: TRBJ2-7
abundance: -
d_gene: -
v_gene: TRBV29-1
CDR3aa: CSAEVARTNEQYF
CDR3nt: TGCAGCGCCGAGGTCGCTAGAACTAACGAGCAGTACTTC

j_gene: TRBJ2-7
abundance: -
d_gene: -
v_gene: TRBV6-6
CDR3aa: CASSRGDSSEQYF
CDR3nt: TGTGCCAGCAGTAGGGGGGACAGCTCCGAGCAGTACTTC